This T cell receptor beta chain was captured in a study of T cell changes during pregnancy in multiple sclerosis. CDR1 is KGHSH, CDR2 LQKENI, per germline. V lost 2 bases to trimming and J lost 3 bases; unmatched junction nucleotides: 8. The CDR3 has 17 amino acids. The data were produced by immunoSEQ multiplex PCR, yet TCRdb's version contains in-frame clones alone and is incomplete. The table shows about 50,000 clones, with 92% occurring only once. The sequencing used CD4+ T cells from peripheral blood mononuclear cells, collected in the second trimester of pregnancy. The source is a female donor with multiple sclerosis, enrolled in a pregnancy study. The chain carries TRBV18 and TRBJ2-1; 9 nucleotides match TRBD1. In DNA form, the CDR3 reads TGTGCCAGCTCACCAGGGACAGGGCTGGGAAACTACAATGAGCAGTTCTTC. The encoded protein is CASSPGTGLGNYNEQFF.